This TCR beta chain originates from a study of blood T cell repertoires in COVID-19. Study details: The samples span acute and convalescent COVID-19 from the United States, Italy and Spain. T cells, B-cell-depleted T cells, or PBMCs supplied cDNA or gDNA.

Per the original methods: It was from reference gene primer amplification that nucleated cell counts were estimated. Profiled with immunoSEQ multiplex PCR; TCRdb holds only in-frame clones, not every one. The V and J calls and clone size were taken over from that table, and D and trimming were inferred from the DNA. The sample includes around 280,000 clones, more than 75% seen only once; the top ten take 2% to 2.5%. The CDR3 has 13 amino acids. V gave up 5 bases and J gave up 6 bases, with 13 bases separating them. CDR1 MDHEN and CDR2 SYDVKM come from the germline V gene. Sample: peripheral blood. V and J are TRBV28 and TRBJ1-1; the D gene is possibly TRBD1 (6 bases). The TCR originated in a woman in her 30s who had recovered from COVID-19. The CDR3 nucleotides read TGTGCCAGCAGTCGGGGGGGGCGATCTGAAGCTTTCTTT. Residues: CASSRGGRSEAFF.